Below, 23 T cell receptor beta chains from the same sample are listed, as sequenced in a study of shared clonotypes between healthy human individuals. TCRdb's table, derived via immunoSEQ multiplex PCR, lists solely in-frame clones and lacks some. This sample has some 1,900,000 clones, with over 85% found just once. Naive CD8 cells lacked CD45RO and underwent positive selection for CCR7, leaving out terminally differentiated effector memory CD45RA+ cells. The sample taken for sequencing was naive CD8+ T cells sorted from blood. These receptors all stem from a man between 18 and 35 years old in good health.

This chain joins TRBV7-9 and TRBJ1-4, with 7 bases matching TRBD1. J gave up 10 bases and V 5 bases, and 13 bases lay outside the gene matches. The CDR3 totals 15 residues. CDR1 and CDR2 (germline): SEHNR, FQNEAQ (reference sequence). CDR3 residues: CASSPAVTGSGKLFF. The CDR3 DNA reads TGTGCCAGCAGCCCCGCGGTGACAGGGTCCGGAAAACTGTTTTTT.

This chain uses TRBV2 with TRBJ2-3, with D perhaps being TRBD1 or TRBD2 (5 bases each). This CDR3 comprises 15 residues. Germline values: CDR1 SNHLY, CDR2 FYNNEI. V was pared by 5 bases and J by 9 bases, with 21 bases between. The chain's CDR3 is CASSKKAAVGVTQYF. In DNA form, the CDR3 reads TGTGCCAGCAGTAAAAAGGCGGCGGTGGGGGTCACGCAGTATTTT.

The chain links TRBV4-1 to TRBJ2-1; weak D call: TRBD2 (6 bases). Germline V CDR1 and CDR2: MGHRA, YSYEKL. The CDR3 totals 16 residues. Trimming cost V 3 bases and J 9 bases, with 21 bases left between them. CDR3 nucleotide sequence: TGCGCCAGCAGCCACGACCGGGACTCCTCATCCATTGAGCAGTTCTTC. As protein: CASSHDRDSSSIEQFF.

This clone showed up just once. The J gene is TRBJ2-1, the V gene TRBV4-3, with D possibly matching TRBD2 (5 bases). CDR1 and CDR2 (germline): LGHNA, YSLEER. This CDR3 region has 17 residues. The germline V and J ends were trimmed by 0 bases and 6 bases, with 18 bases remaining between them. The CDR3 loop is CASSQDSDSEIFNEQFF. The CDR3 bases are TGCGCCAGCAGCCAAGATTCGGACTCGGAAATCTTCAATGAGCAGTTCTTC.

The J gene is TRBJ2-7, the V gene TRBV5-5, with a tentative D call TRBD1 (6 bases). Between the trimmed V and J ends, which lost 3 bases and 4 bases, there was a span of 11 bases. This CDR3 has 13 residues. The germline V gene has CDR1 SGHKS and CDR2 YYEKEE (reference sequence). CDR3 loop: CASSSSGAYEQYF. DNA of the CDR3: TGTGCCAGCAGCTCCTCAGGGGCTTACGAGCAGTACTTC.

V and J are TRBV9 and TRBJ2-2; a possible D gene is TRBD2 (5 bases). The length of the CDR3 is 15 residues. V shed 0 bases and J shed 6 bases, with 12 bases lying between them. The germline CDR1 and CDR2 sequences are SGDLS and YYNGEE. CDR3 coding DNA: TGTGCCAGCAGCGTAGGGTCAAGCGGAGCCGGGGAGCTGTTTTTT. It translates to CASSVGSSGAGELFF.

The rearrangement uses TRBV21-1 and TRBJ2-2; no DNA check was done on the table's D call, TRBD2. TRBV21-1 is flagged as a pseudogene. This CDR3 has 17 residues. CDR3 protein: CASSKGRGAKRTGELFF. Written as DNA, the CDR3 is TGTGCCAGCAGCAAAGGACGGGGAGCGAAGAGGACCGGGGAGCTGTTTTTT.

The table lists this clone with a count of one. The genes are TRBV11-3 and TRBJ2-7, with 9 bases identical to TRBD1. Unmatched junction bases numbered 4, after V lost 5 bases and J lost 2 bases. The CDR3 has 14 amino acids. Germline CDR1 is SGHNT and CDR2 is YENEEA. CDR3 coding DNA: TGTGCCAGCAGCCCCCGGGACAGGGCCTACGAGCAGTACTTC. This sequence encodes CASSPRDRAYEQYF.

This chain links TRBV5-1 with TRBJ2-5; 12 bases fit TRBD2. V shed 4 bases, J shed 5 bases, and the junction held 12 bases outside the gene matches. CDR3 size: 17 residues. Germline values: CDR1 SGHRS, CDR2 YFSETQ. CDR3 residues: CASSEGLAGELGETQYF. In DNA, the CDR3 is TGCGCCAGCAGCGAGGGACTAGCGGGCGAATTGGGGGAGACCCAGTACTTC.

The chain couples TRBV30 to TRBJ2-7; D ambiguous. The CDR3 runs 14 residues. Per germline, CDR1 GTSNPN and CDR2 SVGIG (reference sequence). V gave up 0 bases and J gave up 2 bases, with 11 bases separating them. CDR3 protein: CAWSVREIPYEQYF. The CDR3 region has the DNA TGTGCCTGGAGTGTACGCGAGATCCCCTACGAGCAGTACTTC.

This clone was seen only once. The chain is built from TRBV19 and TRBJ1-5, with a tentative D call TRBD1 (5 bases). Germline lookup yields CDR1 LNHDA and CDR2 SQIVND (reference sequence). Trimming took 1 base from V and 11 from J, leaving 12 bases between them. The CDR3 is 13 residues long. The CDR3 DNA sequence: TGTGCCAGTAGTATAGGGGACCCCGGGACCCAGCATTTT. Encoded protein: CASSIGDPGTQHF.

The rearrangement links TRBV9 to TRBJ2-2, with 7 bases that match TRBD1. The CDR3 covers 15 residues. Germline V gene data show CDR1 as SGDLS and CDR2 as YYNGEE. With 4 bases clipped from V and 3 bases from J, the junction kept 6 bases outside the gene matches. CDR3 sequence (DNA): TGTGCCAGCAGCATTCGACAGGGTGACACCGGGGAGCTGTTTTTT. Its protein product is CASSIRQGDTGELFF.

V and J are TRBV27 and TRBJ1-1; D not resolved. Germline CDR1 is MNHEY and CDR2 is SMNVEV (reference sequence). The CDR3 has 13 residues. Between the trimmed V and J ends, which lost 6 bases and 4 bases, there was a span of 12 bases. The CDR3 sequence is CASSQGPSTEAFF. The CDR3 coding sequence is TGTGCCAGCAGCCAAGGGCCTTCCACTGAAGCTTTCTTT.

In the case of this clone: Other DNA variants within this sample encode the same CDR3. The CDR3 loop is CASSPSGGETQYF. DNA for the CDR3: TGTGCCAGCAGTCCATCCGGCGGGGAGACCCAGTACTTC. The chain combines TRBV27 with TRBJ2-5; D is perhaps TRBD2 (5 bases). Germline assignment: CDR1 MNHEY and CDR2 SMNVEV (reference sequence). The CDR3 is 13 residues long. With 5 bases removed from V and 5 bases from J, the gap between germline ends came to 12 bases.

V is TRBV11-2 and J is TRBJ2-7; 10 nucleotides agree with TRBD1. V lost 4 bases and J lost 2; bases outside the gene matches: 8. CDR3 length equals 16 residues. Looked up from germline, CDR1 is SGHAT and CDR2 is FQNNGV. The CDR3 DNA reads as TGTGCCAGCAGCTCCTCCGTCGGACAGGGGGCCTACGAGCAGTACTTC. Amino acids: CASSSSVGQGAYEQYF.

Concerning this clone: Other DNA sequences in the same sample also yield this CDR3. This chain joins TRBV5-4 and TRBJ2-7; maybe TRBD1 (6 bases). The CDR3 sequence is 12 residues long. CDR1 and CDR2 (germline): SGHNT, YYREEE (reference sequence). The ends were cut back, 0 bases at V and 6 bases at J, with 7 bases in the middle. CDR3 bases: TGTGCCAGCAGCTTGGGGGGGCTCGAGCAGTACTTC. Translation: CASSLGGLEQYF.

Notes on this clone: Additional DNA sequences in this sample encode the identical CDR3. The V call is TRBV6-5, the J call TRBJ2-3, with D perhaps TRBD1 or TRBD2 (6 bases each). Germline values: CDR1 MNHEY, CDR2 SVGAGI. The CDR3 spans 15 residues. V was trimmed by 0 bases and J by 3 bases, leaving 10 bases between them. The CDR3 is CASSYSRGATDTQYF. As DNA, the CDR3 is TGTGCCAGCAGTTACTCGAGGGGGGCAACAGATACGCAGTATTTT.

This sequence joins TRBV27 and TRBJ1-3; D is uncertain. CDR3 length: 15 residues. CDR1 and CDR2 (germline): MNHEY, SMNVEV (reference sequence). V was cut by 8 bases and J by 0 bases, with 14 bases left in between. DNA of the CDR3: TGTGCCAGCTCCCCGGACGGCCCCTCTGGAAACACCATATATTTT. Its translation is CASSPDGPSGNTIYF.

V and J are TRBV6-1 and TRBJ1-1; 8 nucleotides align to TRBD1. The ends lost 3 bases at V and 3 bases at J; junction bases unmatched: 6. The CDR3 is 15 residues long. Germline CDR1 and CDR2: MNHNS and SASEGT. The CDR3 DNA follows: TGTGCCAGCAGTGATAGCCCACAGGGGGACACTGAAGCTTTCTTT. This translates into CASSDSPQGDTEAFF.

The chain joins TRBV21-1 to TRBJ2-1. TRBV21-1 is assigned pseudogene status. This CDR3 comprises 17 residues. The CDR3 coding sequence is TGTGCCAGCAGCAAAGGTCACAAAGAGATCTCCTACAATGAGCAGTTCTTC. The encoded protein is CASSKGHKEISYNEQFF.

The chain recombines TRBV30 with TRBJ2-3; 14 nucleotides match TRBD2. Trimming at V came to 3 bases and at J to 3 bases, leaving 5 bases not matched to a gene. There are 16 residues in the CDR3. The germline V gene encodes CDR1 GTSNPN and CDR2 SVGIG (reference sequence). The chain's CDR3 is CAWRTGLAGVTDTQYF. CDR3 in DNA: TGTGCCTGGAGAACGGGACTAGCGGGAGTTACAGATACGCAGTATTTT.

This chain connects TRBV5-5 to TRBJ2-7; the D is unclear. Germline V gene lookup returns CDR1 SGHKS and CDR2 YYEKEE (reference sequence). CDR3 length: 14 residues. The V and J ends lost 2 bases and 0 bases respectively, with 9 bases between them. Here the CDR3 DNA reads TGTGCCAGCAGCTTAACCGCGAGCTCCTACGAGCAGTACTTC. This gives the protein CASSLTASSYEQYF.

The V and J genes are TRBV6-5 and TRBJ1-1, with D perhaps matching TRBD1 (5 bases). The CDR3 covers 13 residues. V was clipped by 8 bases and J by 3 bases, with 13 bases between them. Germline-derived CDR1 and CDR2 are MNHEY and SVGAGI. For the CDR3, the DNA is TGTGCCAGCCGAACCGGGACCTACACTGAAGCTTTCTTT. Its protein is CASRTGTYTEAFF.